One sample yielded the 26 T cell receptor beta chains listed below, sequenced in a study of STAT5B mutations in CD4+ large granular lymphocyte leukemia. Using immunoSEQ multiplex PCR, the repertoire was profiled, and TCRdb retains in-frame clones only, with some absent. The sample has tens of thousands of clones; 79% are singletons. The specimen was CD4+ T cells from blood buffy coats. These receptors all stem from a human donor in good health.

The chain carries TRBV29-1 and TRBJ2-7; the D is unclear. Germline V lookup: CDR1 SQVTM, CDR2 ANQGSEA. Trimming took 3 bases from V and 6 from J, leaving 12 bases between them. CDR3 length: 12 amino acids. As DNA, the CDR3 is TGCAGCGTTGATTCCCAATCGGGCGAGCAGTACTTC. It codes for CSVDSQSGEQYF.

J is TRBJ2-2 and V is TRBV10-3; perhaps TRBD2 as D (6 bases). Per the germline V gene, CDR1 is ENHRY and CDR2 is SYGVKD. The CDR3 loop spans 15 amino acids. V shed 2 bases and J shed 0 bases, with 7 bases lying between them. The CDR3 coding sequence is TGTGCCATCAGTGAGACTAGCCCGAACACCGGGGAGCTGTTTTTT. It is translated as CAISETSPNTGELFF.

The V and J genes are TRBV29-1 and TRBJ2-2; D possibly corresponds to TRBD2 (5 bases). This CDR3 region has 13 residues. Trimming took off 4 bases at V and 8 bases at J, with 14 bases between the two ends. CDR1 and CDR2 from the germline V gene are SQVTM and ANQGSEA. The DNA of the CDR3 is TGCAGCGTTGCCGTCGGGGTTTCAGGGGAGCTGTTTTTT. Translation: CSVAVGVSGELFF.

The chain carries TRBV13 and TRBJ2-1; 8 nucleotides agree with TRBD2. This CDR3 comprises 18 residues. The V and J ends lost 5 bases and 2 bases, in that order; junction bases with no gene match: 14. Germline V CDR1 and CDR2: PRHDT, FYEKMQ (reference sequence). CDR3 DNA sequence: TGTGCCAGCAGCCTATCCATTTATGCGGGAGGTCCCTACAATGAGCAGTTCTTC. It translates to CASSLSIYAGGPYNEQFF.

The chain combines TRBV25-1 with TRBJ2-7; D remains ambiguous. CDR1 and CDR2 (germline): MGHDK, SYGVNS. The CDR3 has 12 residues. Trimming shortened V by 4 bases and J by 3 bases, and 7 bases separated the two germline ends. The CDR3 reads CASSAINYEQYF. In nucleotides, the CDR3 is TGTGCCAGCAGTGCGATAAACTACGAGCAGTACTTC.

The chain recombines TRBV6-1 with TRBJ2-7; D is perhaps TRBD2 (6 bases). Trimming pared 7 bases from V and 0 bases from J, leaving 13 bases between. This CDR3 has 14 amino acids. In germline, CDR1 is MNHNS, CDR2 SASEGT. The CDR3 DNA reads TGTGCCAGCATGGGGCGGGGAAGCTCCTACGAGCAGTACTTC. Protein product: CASMGRGSSYEQYF.

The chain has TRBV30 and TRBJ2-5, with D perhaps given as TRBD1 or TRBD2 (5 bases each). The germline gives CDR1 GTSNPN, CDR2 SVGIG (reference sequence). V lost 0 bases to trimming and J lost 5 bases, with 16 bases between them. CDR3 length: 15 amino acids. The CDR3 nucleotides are TGTGCCTGGAGTGTACAAGGGCAGGGAGCCGAGACCCAGTACTTC. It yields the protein CAWSVQGQGAETQYF.

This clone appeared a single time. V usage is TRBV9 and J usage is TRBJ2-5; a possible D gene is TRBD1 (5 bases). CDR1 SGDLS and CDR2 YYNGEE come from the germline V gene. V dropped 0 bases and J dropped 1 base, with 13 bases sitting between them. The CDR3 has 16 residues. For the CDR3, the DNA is TGTGCCAGCAGCGTAGGGGCGGTAGACAGCCAAGAGACCCAGTACTTC. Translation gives CASSVGAVDSQETQYF.

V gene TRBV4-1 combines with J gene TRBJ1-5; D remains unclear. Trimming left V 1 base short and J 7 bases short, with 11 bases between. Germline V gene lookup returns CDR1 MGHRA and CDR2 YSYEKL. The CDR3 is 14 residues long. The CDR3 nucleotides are TGCGCCAGCAGCCAAGGGACTCCCGGGCAGCCCCAGCATTTT. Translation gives CASSQGTPGQPQHF.

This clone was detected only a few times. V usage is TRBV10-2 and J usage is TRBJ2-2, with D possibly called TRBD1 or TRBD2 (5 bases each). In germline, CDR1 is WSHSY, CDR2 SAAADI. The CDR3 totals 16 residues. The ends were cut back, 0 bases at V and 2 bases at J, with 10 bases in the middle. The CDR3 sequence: CASSESGDRNTGELFF. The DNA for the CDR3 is TGCGCCAGCAGTGAGTCGGGGGATCGAAACACCGGGGAGCTGTTTTTT.

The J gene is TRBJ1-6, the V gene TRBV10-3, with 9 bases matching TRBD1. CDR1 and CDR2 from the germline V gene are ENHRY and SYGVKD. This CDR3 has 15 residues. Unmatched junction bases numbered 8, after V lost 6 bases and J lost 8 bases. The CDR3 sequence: CAISAARQGDSPLHF. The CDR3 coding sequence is TGTGCCATCAGCGCCGCCCGACAGGGGGATTCACCCCTCCACTTT.

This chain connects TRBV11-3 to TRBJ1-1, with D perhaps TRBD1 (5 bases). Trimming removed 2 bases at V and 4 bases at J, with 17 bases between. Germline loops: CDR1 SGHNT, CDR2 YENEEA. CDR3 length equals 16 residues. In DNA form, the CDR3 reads TGTGCCAGCAGCTTAAGAGCCCAGGGTTCAGGCACTGAAGCTTTCTTT. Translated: CASSLRAQGSGTEAFF.

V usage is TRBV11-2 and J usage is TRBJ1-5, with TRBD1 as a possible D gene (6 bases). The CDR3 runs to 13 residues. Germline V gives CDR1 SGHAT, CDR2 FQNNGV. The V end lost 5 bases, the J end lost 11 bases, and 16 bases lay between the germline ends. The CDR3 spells CASSPTKGVSQHF. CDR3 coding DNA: TGTGCCAGCAGCCCGACTAAGGGGGTTTCCCAGCATTTT.

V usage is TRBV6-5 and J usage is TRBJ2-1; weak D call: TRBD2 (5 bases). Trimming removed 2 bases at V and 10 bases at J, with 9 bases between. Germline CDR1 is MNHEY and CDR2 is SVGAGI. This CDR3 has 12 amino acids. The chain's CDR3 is CASSYRGTEQFF. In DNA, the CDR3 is TGTGCCAGCAGTTACCGGGGAACCGAGCAGTTCTTC.

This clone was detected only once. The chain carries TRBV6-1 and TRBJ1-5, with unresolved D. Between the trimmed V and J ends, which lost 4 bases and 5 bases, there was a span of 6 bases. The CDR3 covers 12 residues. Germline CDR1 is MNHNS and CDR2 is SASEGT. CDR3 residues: CASSVAYQPQHF. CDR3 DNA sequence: TGTGCCAGCAGTGTAGCTTATCAGCCCCAGCATTTT.

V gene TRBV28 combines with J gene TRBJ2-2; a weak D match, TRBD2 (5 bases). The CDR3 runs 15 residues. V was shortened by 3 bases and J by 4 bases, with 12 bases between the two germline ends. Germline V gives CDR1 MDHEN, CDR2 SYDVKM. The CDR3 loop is CASSLFAGSTGELFF. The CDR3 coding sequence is TGTGCCAGCAGTTTGTTCGCGGGCTCCACCGGGGAGCTGTTTTTT.

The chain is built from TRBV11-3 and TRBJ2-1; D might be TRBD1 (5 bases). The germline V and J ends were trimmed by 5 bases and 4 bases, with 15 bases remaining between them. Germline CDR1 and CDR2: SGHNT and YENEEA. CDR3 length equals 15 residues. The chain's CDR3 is CASSPRAARYNEQFF. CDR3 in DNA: TGTGCCAGCAGCCCCAGGGCCGCTCGGTACAATGAGCAGTTCTTC.

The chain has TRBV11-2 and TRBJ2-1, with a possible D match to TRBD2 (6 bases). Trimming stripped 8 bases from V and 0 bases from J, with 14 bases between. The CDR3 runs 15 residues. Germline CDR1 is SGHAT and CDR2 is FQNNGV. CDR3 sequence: CASARDSSSYNEQFF. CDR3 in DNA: TGTGCCAGCGCTCGGGACTCTAGCTCCTACAATGAGCAGTTCTTC.

The CDR3 is CASSGSGHEKLFF. As DNA, the CDR3 is TGTGCCAGCAGTGGGTCAGGGCATGAAAAACTGTTTTTT. This chain uses TRBV2 with TRBJ1-4; weak D call: TRBD1 (5 bases). The germline V gene encodes CDR1 SNHLY and CDR2 FYNNEI. The CDR3 covers 13 residues. The V end lost 4 bases, the J end lost 6 bases, and 9 bases lay between the germline ends.

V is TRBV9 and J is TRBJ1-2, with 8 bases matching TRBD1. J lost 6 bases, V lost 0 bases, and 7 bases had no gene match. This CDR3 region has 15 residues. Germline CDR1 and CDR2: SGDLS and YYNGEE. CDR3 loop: CASSVVTGGGNGYTF. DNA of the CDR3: TGTGCCAGCAGCGTAGTTACAGGGGGAGGCAATGGCTACACCTTC.

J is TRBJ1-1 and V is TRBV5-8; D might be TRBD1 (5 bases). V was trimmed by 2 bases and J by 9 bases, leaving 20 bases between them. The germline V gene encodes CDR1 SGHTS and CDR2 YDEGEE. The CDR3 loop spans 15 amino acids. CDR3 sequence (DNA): TGTGCCAGCAGCTTAGGTCGGCAGGGTCTCGACCAAGCTTTCTTT. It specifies CASSLGRQGLDQAFF.

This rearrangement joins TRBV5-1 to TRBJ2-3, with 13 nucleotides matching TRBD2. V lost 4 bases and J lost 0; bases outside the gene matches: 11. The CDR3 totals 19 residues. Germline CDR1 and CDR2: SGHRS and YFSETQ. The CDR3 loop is CASSSGGLAGRFSTDTQYF. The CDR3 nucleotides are TGCGCCAGCAGCAGCGGGGGACTAGCGGGAAGGTTTAGCACAGATACGCAGTATTTT.

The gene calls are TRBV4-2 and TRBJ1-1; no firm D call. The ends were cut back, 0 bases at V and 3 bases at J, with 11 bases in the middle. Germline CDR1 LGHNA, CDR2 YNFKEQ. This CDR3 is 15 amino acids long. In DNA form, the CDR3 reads TGTGCCAGCAGCCAAGATAGGGTGAGGTACACTGAAGCTTTCTTT. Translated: CASSQDRVRYTEAFF.

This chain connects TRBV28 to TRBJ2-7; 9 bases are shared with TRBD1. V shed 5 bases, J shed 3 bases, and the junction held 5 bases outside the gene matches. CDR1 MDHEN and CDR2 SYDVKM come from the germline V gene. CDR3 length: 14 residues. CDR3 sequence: CASSRTGEIYEQYF. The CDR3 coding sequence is TGTGCCAGCAGTAGGACAGGGGAGATCTACGAGCAGTACTTC.

CDR3 coding DNA: TGTGCCAGCAGCCGGGGAGAAAAACTGTTTTTT. It codes for CASSRGEKLFF. The chain has TRBV11-3 and TRBJ1-4, with D unresolved. Germline CDR1 reads SGHNT; CDR2 reads YENEEA. This CDR3 has 11 residues. Trimming cost V 5 bases and J 8 bases, with 6 bases left between them.

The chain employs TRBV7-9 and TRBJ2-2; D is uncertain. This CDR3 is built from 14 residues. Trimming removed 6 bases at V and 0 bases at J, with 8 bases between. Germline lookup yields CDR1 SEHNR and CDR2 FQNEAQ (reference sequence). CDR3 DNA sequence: TGTGCCAGCAGACGAGGAACGAACACCGGGGAGCTGTTTTTT. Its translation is CASRRGTNTGELFF. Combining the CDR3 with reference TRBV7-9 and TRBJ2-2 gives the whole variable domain DTGVSQNPRHKITKRGQNVTFRCDPISEHNRLYWYRQTLGQGPEFLTYFQNEAQLEKSRLLSDRFSAERPKGSFSTLEIQRTEQGDSAMYLCASRRGTNTGELFFGEGSRLTVL.